The 9 T cell receptor beta chains given below trace back to one sample, sequenced in a study of human CD8 memory T cell subsets. By UMI-labeled 5' RACE, the TCR beta libraries were made. TCRdb reprocessed the 5' RACE reads, with one entry per CDR3 protein and no DNA. This sample's table has over 10,000 distinct CDR3 sequences. The sequencing input was CD8+ T cells from PBMCs. The source of these receptors is a human donor in good health.

This clonotype is classed as medium-sized by frequency. V usage is TRBV29-1 and J usage is TRBJ1-2; TCRdb indicates TRBD1, and absent DNA this call remains unverified. Germline CDR1 and CDR2: SQVTM and ANQGSEA. CDR3 length: 13 residues. The CDR3 reads CSSTTGGATGYTF.

The chain recombines TRBV7-6 with TRBJ2-1. This CDR3 is 11 amino acids long. Germline-derived CDR1 and CDR2 are SGHVS and FNYEAQ. This CDR3 reads CASSLEGEQFF.

The V gene is TRBV7-8, the J gene TRBJ1-1. The CDR3 loop spans 12 amino acids. Germline-derived CDR1 and CDR2 are SGHVS and FQNEAQ. The CDR3 sequence: CASSLATSEAFF.

The chain uses TRBV5-1 and TRBJ2-3. The V gene's germline CDR1 is SGHRS and CDR2 YFSETQ. CDR3 length: 14 residues. CDR3 sequence: CASQDRTATDTQYF.

This sequence joins TRBV6-6 and TRBJ2-2. The CDR3 covers 15 residues. Germline loops: CDR1 MNHNY, CDR2 SVGAGI (reference sequence). This chain's CDR3 is CASSYLGVATGELFF.

The CDR3 loop reads CASSYGGANYGYTF. The chain is built from TRBV6-5 and TRBJ1-2. CDR3 length equals 14 residues. Per germline, CDR1 MNHEY and CDR2 SVGAGI.

The chain employs TRBV7-3 and TRBJ2-3. CDR3 length equals 13 residues. Germline loops: CDR1 SGHTA, CDR2 FQGTGA. CDR3 sequence: CASSPVSTDTQYF.

The gene calls are TRBV7-9 and TRBJ1-2. The germline gives CDR1 SEHNR, CDR2 FQNEAQ (reference sequence). The CDR3 contains 12 residues. The CDR3: CASSLVAYGYTF.

The chain links TRBV20-1 to TRBJ2-1; TCRdb's D call of TRBD2 is untestable without DNA. CDR3 length equals 15 residues. Per the germline V gene, CDR1 is DFQATT and CDR2 is SNEGSKA (reference sequence). CDR3 amino acids: CSVPLAGETYNEQFF.